This T cell receptor (beta chain) was identified in a study of PD-1 blockade in classical Hodgkin lymphoma. Points from the study as a whole: Exclusion removed patients who began nivolumab under 1 year after ASCT. Newly diagnosed patients reportedly had lower baseline TCR diversity than healthy donors.

Turning to this clone: Antigen: not known.

Every patient had relapsed following autologous stem cell transplantation, and cohorts differed in brentuximab vedotin exposure. Thawed PBMCs underwent magnetic negative selection to obtain purified CD8+ T cells. Data came from immunoSEQ multiplex PCR; TCRdb stores just in-frame clones and leaves some out. The data hold some 8,000 clones, with 70% to 90% observed a single time. Trimming took off 1 base at V and 4 bases at J, with 8 bases between the two ends. Germline V gene sequence: CDR1 SGHVS, CDR2 FNYEAQ. There are 13 residues in the CDR3. Here the sequenced sample was CD8+ T cells from blood, taken at baseline. The V and J genes are TRBV7-6 and TRBJ2-7; D is undetermined. The source of this sequence is a human donor with classical Hodgkin lymphoma. This CDR3 reads CASSLGGEYEQYF. The CDR3 nucleotides are TGTGCCAGCAGCTTAGGAGGCGAGTACGAGCAGTACTTC. Drawing the rest from reference TRBV7-6 and TRBJ2-7, the complete variable domain is GAGVSQSPRYKVTKRGQDVALRCDPISGHVSLYWYRQALGQGPEFLTYFNYEAQQDKSGLPNDRFSAERPEGSISTLTIQRTEQRDSAMYRCASSLGGEYEQYFGPGTRLTVT.